The 7 T cell receptor beta chains presented below share a single source sample, sequenced in a study of blood T cell repertoires in COVID-19. Clones were sequenced by immunoSEQ multiplex PCR, and TCRdb holds only the in-frame ones, with some missing. The table includes about 70,000 clones, around 88% detected once. The specimen sequenced was peripheral blood. The receptors derive from a woman of 80 years or more with acute or convalescent COVID-19.

The rearrangement uses TRBV11-2 and TRBJ2-5, with TRBD1 matching 10 bases. The CDR3 is 14 amino acids. The J segment lost 3 bases and the V segment lost 4 bases, leaving 2 bases of the junction unmatched. Germline values: CDR1 SGHAT, CDR2 FQNNGV. The CDR3 region has the DNA TGTGCCAGCAGCTACGGGACAGGGGAAGAGACCCAGTACTTC. Translation gives CASSYGTGEETQYF.

This sequence joins TRBV18 and TRBJ1-1; the D is unclear. The CDR3 runs 15 residues. Germline V gene data show CDR1 as KGHSH and CDR2 as LQKENI. V lost 3 bases, J lost 0 bases, and 11 bases lay in between. The CDR3 DNA follows: TGTGCCAGCTCACCGGTACAGATAATGAACACTGAAGCTTTCTTT. Translation: CASSPVQIMNTEAFF. Drawing the rest from reference TRBV18 and TRBJ1-1, the complete variable domain is NAGVMQNPRHLVRRRGQEARLRCSPMKGHSHVYWYRQLPEEGLKFMVYLQKENIIDESGMPKERFSAEFPKEGPSILRIQQVVRGDSAAYFCASSPVQIMNTEAFFGQGTRLTVV.

CDR3: CASSYGGTAEAFF. CDR3 DNA sequence: TGTGCCAGCAGTTACGGGGGGACAGCTGAAGCTTTCTTT. The V call is TRBV6-5, the J call TRBJ1-1; 7 nucleotides line up with TRBD1. There are 13 residues in the CDR3. The V gene's germline CDR1 is MNHEY and CDR2 SVGAGI. Losses at the gene ends were 2 bases for V and 6 bases for J; bases not matched to a gene: 3.

The chain uses TRBV5-1 and TRBJ1-6, with D unresolved. Germline lookup yields CDR1 SGHRS and CDR2 YFSETQ. This CDR3 contains 12 residues. The V and J ends lost 5 bases and 7 bases respectively, with 7 bases between them. CDR3: CASRSTNSPLHF. The CDR3 DNA sequence: TGCGCCAGCAGGTCTACGAATTCACCCCTCCACTTT.

The J gene is TRBJ2-7, the V gene TRBV27; weak D call: TRBD1 (6 bases). CDR3 length: 14 residues. V lost 3 bases and J lost 0, with 9 bases in between. Germline-derived CDR1 and CDR2 are MNHEY and SMNVEV (reference sequence). This chain's CDR3 is CASSFDRRSYEQYF. CDR3 bases: TGTGCCAGCAGTTTTGACAGGCGCTCCTACGAGCAGTACTTC.

V gene TRBV7-9 combines with J gene TRBJ1-2; 7 nucleotides match TRBD1. Looked up from germline, CDR1 is SEHNR and CDR2 is FQNEAQ (reference sequence). After removal of 5 bases from V and 4 bases from J, the junction contained 10 bases not matched to a gene. The CDR3 is 15 residues long. This CDR3 is CASSANAGGTYGYTF. In nucleotides, the CDR3 is TGTGCCAGCAGCGCGAACGCAGGGGGAACCTATGGCTACACCTTC.

The CDR3 DNA reads as TGCGCCAGCAGCTTAATTAGCCCCTGGACAGGGAATGAAGCTTTCTTT. Encoded protein: CASSLISPWTGNEAFF. The chain recombines TRBV5-1 with TRBJ1-1; TRBD1 matches 8 bases. The junction had 13 bases not matched to a gene; V was cut back by 2 bases and J by 7 bases. CDR3 length equals 16 residues. Germline V gene sequence: CDR1 SGHRS, CDR2 YFSETQ.